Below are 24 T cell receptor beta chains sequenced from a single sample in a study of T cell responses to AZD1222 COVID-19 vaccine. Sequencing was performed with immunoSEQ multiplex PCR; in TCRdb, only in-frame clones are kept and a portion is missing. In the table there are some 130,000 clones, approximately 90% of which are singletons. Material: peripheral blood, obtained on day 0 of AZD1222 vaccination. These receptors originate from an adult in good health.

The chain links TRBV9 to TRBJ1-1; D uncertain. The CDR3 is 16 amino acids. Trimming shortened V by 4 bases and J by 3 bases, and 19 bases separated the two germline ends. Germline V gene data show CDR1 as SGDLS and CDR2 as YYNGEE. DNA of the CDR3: TGTGCCAGCAGCTCACTAAAGGGAGGTTTGGACACTGAAGCTTTCTTT. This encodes CASSSLKGGLDTEAFF.

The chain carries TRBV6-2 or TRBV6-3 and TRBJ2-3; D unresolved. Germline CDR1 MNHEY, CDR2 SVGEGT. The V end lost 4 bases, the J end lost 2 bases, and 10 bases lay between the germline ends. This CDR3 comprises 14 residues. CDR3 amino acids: CASSLVFHTDTQYF. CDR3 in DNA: TGTGCCAGCAGTTTGGTGTTCCACACAGATACGCAGTATTTT.

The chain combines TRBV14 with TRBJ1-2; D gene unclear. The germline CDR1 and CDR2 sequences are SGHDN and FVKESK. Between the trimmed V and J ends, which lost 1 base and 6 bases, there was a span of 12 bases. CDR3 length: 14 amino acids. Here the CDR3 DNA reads TGTGCCAGCAGCCAAGTAGTCCTCGGGGATGGCTACACCTTC. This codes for CASSQVVLGDGYTF.

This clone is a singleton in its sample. CDR3 in DNA: TGTGCCAGCTCATCGAACCGACAGGGGGCCGGCGGGGAGCTGTTTTTT. Protein product: CASSSNRQGAGGELFF. This chain joins TRBV18 and TRBJ2-2, with 10 bases lining up with TRBD1. Looked up from germline, CDR1 is KGHSH and CDR2 is LQKENI. There are 16 residues in the CDR3. V was clipped by 5 bases and J by 7 bases; unmatched bases: 10.

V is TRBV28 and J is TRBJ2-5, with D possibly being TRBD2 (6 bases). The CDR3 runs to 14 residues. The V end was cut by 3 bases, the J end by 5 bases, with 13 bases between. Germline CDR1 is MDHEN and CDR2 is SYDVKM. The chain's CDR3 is CASSFGSVSETQYF. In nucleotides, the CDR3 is TGTGCCAGCAGTTTCGGGAGCGTTTCGGAGACCCAGTACTTC.

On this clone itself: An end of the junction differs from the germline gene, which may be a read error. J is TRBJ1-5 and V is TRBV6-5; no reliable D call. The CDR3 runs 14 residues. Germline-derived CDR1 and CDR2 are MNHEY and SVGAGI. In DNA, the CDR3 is TGTGTCAGCAGGAACGCCTATAGCAATCAGCCCCAGCATTTT. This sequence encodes CVSRNAYSNQPQHF.

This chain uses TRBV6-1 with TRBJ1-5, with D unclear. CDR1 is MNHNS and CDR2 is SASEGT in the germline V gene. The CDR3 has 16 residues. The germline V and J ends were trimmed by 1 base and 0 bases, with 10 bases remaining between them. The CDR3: CASSEDPSYSNQPQHF. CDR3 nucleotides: TGTGCCAGCAGTGAAGACCCTTCCTATAGCAATCAGCCCCAGCATTTT.

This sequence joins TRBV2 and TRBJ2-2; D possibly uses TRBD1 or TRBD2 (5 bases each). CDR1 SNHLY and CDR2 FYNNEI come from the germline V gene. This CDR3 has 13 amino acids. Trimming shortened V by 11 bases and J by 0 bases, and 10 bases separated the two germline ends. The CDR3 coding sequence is TGTGCCGGGGACCTTGCGAACACCGGGGAGCTGTTTTTT. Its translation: CAGDLANTGELFF.

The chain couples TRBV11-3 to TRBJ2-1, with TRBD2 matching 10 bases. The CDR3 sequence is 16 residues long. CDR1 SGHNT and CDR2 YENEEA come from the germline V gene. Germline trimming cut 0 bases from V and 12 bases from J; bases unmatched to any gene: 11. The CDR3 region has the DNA TGTGCCAGCAGCTTAGAGGTTAGCGGGGGGTCCTCACCGCAGTTCTTC. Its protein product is CASSLEVSGGSSPQFF.

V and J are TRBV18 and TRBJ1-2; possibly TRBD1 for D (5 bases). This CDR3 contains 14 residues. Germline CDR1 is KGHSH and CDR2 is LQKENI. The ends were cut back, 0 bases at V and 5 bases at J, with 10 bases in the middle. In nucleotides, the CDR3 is TGTGCCAGCTCACCACCGGGGACTGAGTATGGCTACACCTTC. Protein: CASSPPGTEYGYTF.

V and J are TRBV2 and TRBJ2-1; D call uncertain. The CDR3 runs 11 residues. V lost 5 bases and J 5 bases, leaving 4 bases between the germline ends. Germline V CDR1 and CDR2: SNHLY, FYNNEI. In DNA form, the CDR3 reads TGTGCCAGCAGTTTCCACAATGAGCAGTTCTTC. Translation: CASSFHNEQFF.

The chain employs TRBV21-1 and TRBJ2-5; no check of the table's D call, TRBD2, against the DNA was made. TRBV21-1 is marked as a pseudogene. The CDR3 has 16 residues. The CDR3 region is CASSERDSLSKETQYF. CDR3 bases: TGTGCCAGCAGCGAGAGGGACTCCCTCAGCAAGGAGACCCAGTACTTC.

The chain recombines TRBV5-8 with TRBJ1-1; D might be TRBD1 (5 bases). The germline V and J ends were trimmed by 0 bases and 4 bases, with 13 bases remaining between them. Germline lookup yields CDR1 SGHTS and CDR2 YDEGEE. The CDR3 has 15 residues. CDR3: CASSLVVGRGTEAFF. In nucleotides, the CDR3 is TGTGCCAGCAGCTTGGTTGTAGGGAGGGGCACTGAAGCTTTCTTT.

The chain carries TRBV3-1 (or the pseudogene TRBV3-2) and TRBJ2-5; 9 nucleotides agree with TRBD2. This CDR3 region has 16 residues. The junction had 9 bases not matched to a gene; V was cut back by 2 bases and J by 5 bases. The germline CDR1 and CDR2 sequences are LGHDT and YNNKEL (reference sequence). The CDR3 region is CASSQNSGGLRETQYF. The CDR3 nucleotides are TGTGCCAGCAGCCAAAATAGCGGGGGATTGCGGGAGACCCAGTACTTC.

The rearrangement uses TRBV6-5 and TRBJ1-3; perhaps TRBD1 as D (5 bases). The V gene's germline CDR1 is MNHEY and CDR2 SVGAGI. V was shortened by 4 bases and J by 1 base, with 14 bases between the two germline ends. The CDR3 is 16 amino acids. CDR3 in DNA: TGTGCCAGCAGTTCGGTCCAGGGTACTTCTGGAAACACCATATATTTT. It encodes CASSSVQGTSGNTIYF.

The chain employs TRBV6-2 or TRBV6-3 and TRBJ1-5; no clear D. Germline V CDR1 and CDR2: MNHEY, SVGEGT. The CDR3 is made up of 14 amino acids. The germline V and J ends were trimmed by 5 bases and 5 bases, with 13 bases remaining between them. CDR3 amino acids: CASSPRFDDQPQHF. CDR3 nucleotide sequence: TGTGCCAGCAGTCCCCGGTTCGACGATCAGCCCCAGCATTTT.

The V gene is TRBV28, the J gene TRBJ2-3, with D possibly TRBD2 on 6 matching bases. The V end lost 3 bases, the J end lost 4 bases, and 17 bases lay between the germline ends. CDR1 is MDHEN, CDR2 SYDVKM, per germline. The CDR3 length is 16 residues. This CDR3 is CASSFRSGGVADTQYF. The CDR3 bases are TGTGCCAGCAGTTTTAGGTCTGGCGGGGTCGCAGATACGCAGTATTTT.

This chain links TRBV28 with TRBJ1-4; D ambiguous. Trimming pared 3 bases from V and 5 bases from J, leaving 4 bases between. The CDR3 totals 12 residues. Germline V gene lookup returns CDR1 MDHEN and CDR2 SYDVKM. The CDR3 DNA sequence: TGTGCCAGCAGTTTGGACAATGAAAAACTGTTTTTT. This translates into CASSLDNEKLFF.

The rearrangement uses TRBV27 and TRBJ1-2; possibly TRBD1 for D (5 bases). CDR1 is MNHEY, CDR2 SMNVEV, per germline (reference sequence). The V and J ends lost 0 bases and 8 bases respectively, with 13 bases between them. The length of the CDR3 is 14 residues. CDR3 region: CASSLSGGAEGYTF. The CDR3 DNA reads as TGTGCCAGCAGTTTATCGGGAGGGGCCGAGGGCTACACCTTC.

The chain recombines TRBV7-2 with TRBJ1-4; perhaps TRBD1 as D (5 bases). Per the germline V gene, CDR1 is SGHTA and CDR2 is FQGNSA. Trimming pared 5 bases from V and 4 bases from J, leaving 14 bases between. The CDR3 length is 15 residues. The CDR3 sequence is CASSPAPGGNEKLFF. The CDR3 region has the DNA TGTGCCAGCAGCCCAGCCCCGGGGGGTAATGAAAAACTGTTTTTT. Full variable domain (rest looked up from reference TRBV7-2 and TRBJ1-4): GAGVSQSPSNKVTEKGKDVELRCDPISGHTALYWYRQSLGQGLEFLIYFQGNSAPDKSGLPSDRFSAERTGGSVSTLTIQRTQQEDSAVYLCASSPAPGGNEKLFFGSGTQLSVL.

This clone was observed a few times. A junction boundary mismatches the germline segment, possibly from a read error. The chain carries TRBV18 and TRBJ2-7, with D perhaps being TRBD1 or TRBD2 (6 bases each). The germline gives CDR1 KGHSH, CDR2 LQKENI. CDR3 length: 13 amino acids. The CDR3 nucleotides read TGTGCCAGTTCACCGTACAGGGAGGACGAGCAGTACTTC. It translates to CASSPYREDEQYF.

As DNA, the CDR3 is TGTGCCAGCAGCCCTCAACTGACAGGAAACTATGGCTACACCTTC. Residues: CASSPQLTGNYGYTF. The rearrangement links TRBV9 to TRBJ1-2; TRBD1 might be the D (6 bases). Germline lookup yields CDR1 SGDLS and CDR2 YYNGEE. The V end was cut by 4 bases, the J end by 2 bases, with 15 bases between. This CDR3 is 15 amino acids long.

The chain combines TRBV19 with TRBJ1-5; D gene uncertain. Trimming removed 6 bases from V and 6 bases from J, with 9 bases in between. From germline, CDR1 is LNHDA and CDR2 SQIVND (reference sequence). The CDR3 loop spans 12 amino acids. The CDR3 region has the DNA TGTGCCAGTAGGGAGGTAGGTCAGCCCCAGCATTTT. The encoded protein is CASREVGQPQHF.

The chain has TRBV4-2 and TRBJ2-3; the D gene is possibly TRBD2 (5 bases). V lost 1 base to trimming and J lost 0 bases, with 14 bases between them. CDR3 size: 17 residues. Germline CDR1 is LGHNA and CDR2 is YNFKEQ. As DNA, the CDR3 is TGTGCCAGCAGCCAAGGGTTGGGGAGCCCTAGCACAGATACGCAGTATTTT. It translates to CASSQGLGSPSTDTQYF.